Below are 6 T cell receptor beta chains sequenced from a single sample in a study of cytomegalovirus exposure and HLA in healthy donors. The study ran its PCR with 60 Vbeta and 13 Jbeta primers. Produced via immunoSEQ multiplex PCR; TCRdb's table is partial and in-frame only. The sample lists under 90,000 clones, roughly 75% occurring once. What was sequenced was PBMCs. The receptors shown here come from a man aged 35-49 years in good health and CMV-seronegative.

The J gene is TRBJ1-1, the V gene TRBV29-1; possible D gene TRBD1, 6 bases. Trimming stripped 7 bases from V and 3 bases from J, with 18 bases between. The length of the CDR3 is 14 residues. CDR1 is SQVTM, CDR2 ANQGSEA, per germline. CDR3 DNA: TGCAGCGCTGGGGCCACCGGGACACACACTGAAGCTTTCTTT. Translation gives CSAGATGTHTEAFF.

The gene calls are TRBV7-9 and TRBJ2-2, with 7 bases matching TRBD2. CDR3 length equals 17 residues. The V and J ends lost 5 bases and 3 bases, in that order; junction bases with no gene match: 12. Germline loops: CDR1 SEHNR, CDR2 FQNEAQ (reference sequence). The CDR3 reads CASSPPSSGEHTGELFF. The CDR3 DNA follows: TGTGCCAGCAGCCCACCCAGCAGCGGGGAACACACCGGGGAGCTGTTTTTT.

The DNA of the CDR3 is TGTGCCAGCAGCATGGAGGCAGGGTCAGGTACGCAGTATTTT. Translated, it gives CASSMEAGSGTQYF. The V call is TRBV5-4, the J call TRBJ2-3; D assignment may be TRBD1 or TRBD2 (5 bases each). Between the trimmed V and J ends, which lost 4 bases and 8 bases, there was a span of 17 bases. CDR1 SGHNT and CDR2 YYREEE come from the germline V gene (reference sequence). The CDR3 loop spans 14 amino acids.

This chain connects TRBV6-5 to TRBJ2-3, with 7 bases fitting TRBD2. The CDR3 sequence is 13 residues long. CDR1 MNHEY and CDR2 SVGAGI come from the germline V gene. Trimming cost V 8 bases and J 3 bases; bases outside gene matches: 5. The CDR3 sequence: CASGLGVTDTQYF. The CDR3 DNA sequence: TGTGCCAGCGGACTAGGGGTTACAGATACGCAGTATTTT.

This chain joins TRBV12-5 and TRBJ1-5; D gene unclear. V dropped 3 bases and J dropped 3 bases, with 9 bases sitting between them. The germline gives CDR1 LGHNT, CDR2 FRNRAP. CDR3 size: 14 residues. The CDR3 DNA is TGTGCTAGTGGTTTAAAGGACTCCAATCAGCCCCAGCATTTT. Its translation is CASGLKDSNQPQHF. Variable domain in full (rest from reference TRBV12-5 and TRBJ1-5): DARVTQTPRHKVTEMGQEVTMRCQPILGHNTVFWYRQTMMQGLELLAYFRNRAPLDDSGMPKDRFSAEMPDATLATLKIQPSEPRDSAVYFCASGLKDSNQPQHFGDGTRLSIL.

Here the CDR3 reads CAIRRGTGGLKNYGYTF. In nucleotides, the CDR3 is TGTGCCATTAGGAGAGGGACAGGGGGCTTGAAAAACTATGGCTACACCTTC. The chain carries TRBV10-3 and TRBJ1-2, with 12 positions matching TRBD1. Germline V lookup: CDR1 ENHRY, CDR2 SYGVKD. V gave up 9 bases and J gave up 2 bases; unmatched junction bases: 13. The CDR3 covers 17 residues.